These 3 T cell receptor beta chains were sequenced from one sample in a study of T cell responses to AZD1222 COVID-19 vaccine. The data were produced by immunoSEQ multiplex PCR, yet TCRdb's version contains in-frame clones alone and is incomplete. The table shows about 120,000 clones, with about 90% occurring only once. The sample in question was peripheral blood, obtained on day 0 of AZD1222 vaccination. The source of these receptors is an adult in good health.

The chain recombines TRBV29-1 with TRBJ1-1, with D possibly matching TRBD1 (6 bases). Trimming pared 4 bases from V and 5 bases from J, leaving 14 bases between. Per germline, CDR1 SQVTM and CDR2 ANQGSEA. The CDR3 totals 13 residues. The CDR3 sequence: CSVGGGRGTEAFF. CDR3 DNA sequence: TGCAGCGTTGGCGGAGGGAGGGGGACTGAAGCTTTCTTT.

This chain joins TRBV27 and TRBJ2-1; D is unclear. CDR1 MNHEY and CDR2 SMNVEV come from the germline V gene (reference sequence). V lost 6 bases to trimming and J lost 0 bases, with 15 bases between them. The CDR3 runs to 16 residues. The CDR3 region has the DNA TGTGCCAGCAGCCGCGACACAACGATCTCCTACAATGAGCAGTTCTTC. This translates into CASSRDTTISYNEQFF.

V usage is TRBV6-5 and J usage is TRBJ1-4; D gene ambiguous. The CDR3 runs 14 residues. The germline gives CDR1 MNHEY, CDR2 SVGAGI. V lost 4 bases and J lost 1, with 7 bases in between. The CDR3 nucleotides read TGTGCCAGCAGTTCCCCAGGAACTAATGAAAAACTGTTTTTT. As protein: CASSSPGTNEKLFF.